Following are 2 T cell receptor beta chains from one sample sequenced in a study of blood T cell repertoires in COVID-19. Generated by immunoSEQ multiplex PCR, the TCRdb table keeps only in-frame clones and is missing some. This table holds under 85,000 clones, 82% found once. Sequencing was carried out using peripheral blood. Receptor source: a man aged 45-65 years with acute or convalescent COVID-19.

The chain joins TRBV18 to TRBJ1-1; D possibly corresponds to TRBD1 (6 bases). The CDR3 is made up of 14 amino acids. With 5 bases removed from V and 7 bases from J, the gap between germline ends came to 17 bases. Germline V gene sequence: CDR1 KGHSH, CDR2 LQKENI. This CDR3 reads CASSGPPGHLEAFF. The CDR3 region has the DNA TGTGCCAGCTCAGGTCCGCCGGGACACCTTGAAGCTTTCTTT.

V usage is TRBV11-3 and J usage is TRBJ2-4; 8 bases fit TRBD1. CDR3 length: 13 amino acids. Unmatched junction bases numbered 2, after V lost 5 bases and J lost 5 bases. In germline, CDR1 is SGHNT, CDR2 YENEEA. CDR3: CASSLQGENIQYF. The CDR3 DNA is TGTGCCAGCAGCCTACAGGGGGAAAACATTCAGTACTTC. Combining the CDR3 with reference TRBV11-3 and TRBJ2-4 gives the whole variable domain EAGVVQSPRYKIIEKKQPVAFWCNPISGHNTLYWYLQNLGQGPELLIRYENEEAVDDSQLPKDRFSAERLKGVDSTLKIQPAELGDSAVYLCASSLQGENIQYFGAGTRLSVL.